These 12 T cell receptor beta chains share one sample of origin, sequenced in a study of cytomegalovirus exposure and HLA in healthy donors. Amplification used 60 Vbeta primers and 13 Jbeta primers. Clones were read by immunoSEQ multiplex PCR, and TCRdb kept only the in-frame ones, dropping some. This sample yields about 140,000 clones, of which more than 60% are seen a single time; about 3.1% belongs to the top ten. Sequencing was carried out using PBMCs. These receptors were obtained from a man aged 40-49 years in good health and CMV-seronegative.

The chain employs TRBV5-1 and TRBJ1-6; perhaps TRBD1 as D (6 bases). From germline, CDR1 is SGHRS and CDR2 YFSETQ. V dropped 2 bases and J dropped 8 bases, with 11 bases sitting between them. The CDR3 spans 14 residues. The CDR3 DNA sequence: TGCGCCAGCAGCTTCGAACAGGGTGATTCACCCCTCCACTTT. It is translated as CASSFEQGDSPLHF.

V is TRBV27 and J is TRBJ2-7; TRBD1 agrees at 7 bases. Germline V gene lookup returns CDR1 MNHEY and CDR2 SMNVEV (reference sequence). V lost 6 bases to trimming and J lost 4 bases; unmatched junction nucleotides: 12. The CDR3 length is 15 residues. The CDR3 spells CASRLPDRRDYEQYF. The CDR3 coding sequence is TGTGCCAGCAGGTTACCGGACAGGCGAGATTACGAGCAGTACTTC.

This clone was seen repeatedly, ten times or more. This rearrangement joins TRBV27 to TRBJ1-1; TRBD1 is a possible D gene (5 bases). V lost 6 bases to trimming and J lost 1 base, with 15 bases between them. The germline V gene encodes CDR1 MNHEY and CDR2 SMNVEV (reference sequence). This CDR3 is built from 15 residues. This CDR3 is CASSEDSRENTEAFF. CDR3 DNA: TGTGCCAGCAGCGAAGACTCCAGGGAGAACACTGAAGCTTTCTTT.

This clone was seen a handful of times. The gene calls are TRBV6-1 and TRBJ1-1, with D perhaps matching TRBD1 (6 bases). Trimming pared 0 bases from V and 5 bases from J, leaving 16 bases between. The CDR3 has 16 residues. The V gene's germline CDR1 is MNHNS and CDR2 SASEGT. CDR3 in amino acids: CASSEASAGRGTEAFF. CDR3 DNA sequence: TGTGCCAGCAGTGAAGCCTCGGCAGGCAGGGGTACTGAAGCTTTCTTT.

The chain joins TRBV5-6 to TRBJ1-2, with 8 bases lining up with TRBD1. The germline CDR1 and CDR2 sequences are SGHDT and YYEEEE. Unmatched junction bases numbered 4, after V lost 4 bases and J lost 5 bases. The CDR3 covers 13 residues. The CDR3 is CASSGRTGYGYTF. The CDR3 coding sequence is TGTGCCAGCAGCGGCCGGACAGGGTATGGCTACACCTTC. Looking up the rest from reference TRBV5-6 and TRBJ1-2 gives the full variable domain: DAGVTQSPTHLIKTRGQQVTLRCSPKSGHDTVSWYQQALGQGPQFIFQYYEEEERQRGNFPDRFSGHQFPNYSSELNVNALLLGDSALYLCASSGRTGYGYTFGSGTRLTVV.

This clone has just a few counts. The chain links TRBV6-5 to TRBJ1-1, with a tentative D call TRBD1 (5 bases). V lost 0 bases to trimming and J lost 3 bases, with 8 bases between them. There are 14 residues in the CDR3. The germline gives CDR1 MNHEY, CDR2 SVGAGI. For the CDR3, the DNA is TGTGCCAGCAGTTACTCTGGCAGGGACACTGAAGCTTTCTTT. The encoded protein is CASSYSGRDTEAFF.

V usage is TRBV5-1 and J usage is TRBJ2-5; 11 positions match TRBD2. Germline V gene lookup returns CDR1 SGHRS and CDR2 YFSETQ. CDR3 length equals 14 residues. Trimming took 6 bases from V and 5 from J; bases not matched to a gene: 6. The CDR3 bases are TGCGCCAGCACCCCTAGCGGGGGGTGGGAGACCCAGTACTTC. The encoded protein is CASTPSGGWETQYF.

The V gene is TRBV6-5, the J gene TRBJ2-7; tentatively, D is TRBD1 (7 bases). V was pared by 5 bases and J by 4 bases, with 15 bases between. CDR1 is MNHEY and CDR2 is SVGAGI in the germline V gene. The CDR3 runs to 14 residues. In DNA, the CDR3 is TGTGCCAGCAGTCGCGGGACAGAGCGGTACGAGCAGTACTTC. This encodes CASSRGTERYEQYF.

V and J are TRBV18 and TRBJ1-5, with TRBD1 matching 8 bases. The junction had 6 bases not matched to a gene; V was cut back by 3 bases and J by 5 bases. This CDR3 region has 15 residues. Germline CDR1 and CDR2: KGHSH and LQKENI. The CDR3 DNA follows: TGTGCCAGCTCACCTTGGACAGGGAAAGATCAGCCCCAGCATTTT. It codes for CASSPWTGKDQPQHF.

The chain uses TRBV5-4 and TRBJ1-2; D is unresolved. The CDR3 totals 12 residues. The V end lost 3 bases, the J end lost 7 bases, and 10 bases lay between the germline ends. Germline V gene sequence: CDR1 SGHNT, CDR2 YYREEE (reference sequence). In DNA, the CDR3 is TGTGCCAGCAGCTCAGATCTCCCTGGCTACACCTTC. It translates to CASSSDLPGYTF.

The rearrangement joins TRBV2 to TRBJ2-7, with D hard to call. CDR1 and CDR2 (germline): SNHLY, FYNNEI. The CDR3 loop spans 14 amino acids. V lost 6 bases and J 5 bases, leaving 17 bases between the germline ends. CDR3 protein: CASSPSPTGHEQYF. In DNA form, the CDR3 reads TGTGCCAGCAGCCCTAGTCCCACCGGCCACGAGCAGTACTTC.

This chain links TRBV7-8 with TRBJ2-7; the D gene is possibly TRBD1 (6 bases). Trimming cost V 1 base and J 2 bases, with 12 bases left between them. Germline-derived CDR1 and CDR2 are SGHVS and FQNEAQ. The CDR3 length is 15 residues. The DNA of the CDR3 is TGTGCCAGCAGCTTAGTCGTGACAGGAACCTACGAGCAGTACTTC. As protein: CASSLVVTGTYEQYF.